A selection of T cell receptor beta chains follows, all from one sample in a study of TIL therapy for anti-PD-1-resistant metastatic lung cancer. TCRdb's copy holds only in-frame clones and misses some; the assay was immunoSEQ multiplex PCR. In the table there are tens of thousands of clones, about two thirds of which are singletons. Sequencing was performed on blood, taken at baseline. These receptor sequences come from a person between 30 and 79 years old with non-small cell lung cancer. CDR3s include the opening cysteine and the closing phenylalanine or tryptophan. The D gene is left open where the match is weak. Clone sizes are given selectively: once, few, many, or a class where the clone is expanded.

>TRBV4-3|.|TRBJ1-2|.
CASSPNHRVTYGYTF
TGCGCCAGCAGCCCAAACCACAGGGTAACCTATGGCTACACCTTC
>TRBV2|TRBD1|TRBJ2-7|.
CASRWGTGGSYEQYF
TGTGCCAGCCGGTGGGGGACAGGGGGCTCCTACGAGCAGTACTTC
>TRBV4-3|TRBD1|TRBJ1-6|.
CASSQALLDRTHENYNSPLHF
TGCGCCAGCAGCCAAGCTCTTCTGGACAGGACCCACGAAAATTATAATTCACCCCTCCACTTT
>TRBV18|.|TRBJ1-2|.
CASSPPTGMYGYTF
TGTGCCAGCTCACCCCCCACAGGGATGTATGGCTACACCTTC
>TRBV6-5|.|TRBJ2-5|.
CASSYHRPEETQYF
TGTGCCAGCAGTTATCACAGACCTGAAGAGACCCAGTACTTC
>TRBV19|.|TRBJ2-3|few
CASSVAGTGDTQYF
TGTGCCAGTAGTGTCGCGGGAACCGGGGATACGCAGTATTTT
>TRBV12-3/TRBV12-4|.|TRBJ1-1|.
CASSSGGGTEAFF
TGTGCCAGCAGTTCCGGGGGGGGGACTGAAGCTTTCTTT
>TRBV19|.|TRBJ2-7|.
CASSIGLAYEQYF
TGTGCCAGTAGTATAGGCCTAGCCTACGAGCAGTACTTC
>TRBV19|TRBD1|TRBJ2-1|.
CASSKDRGNEDEQFF
TGTGCCAGTAGCAAGGACAGGGGGAATGAGGATGAGCAGTTCTTC
>TRBV5-6|.|TRBJ2-2|.
CASSLKWKGRPGELFF
TGTGCCAGCAGCTTGAAGTGGAAGGGTAGGCCCGGGGAGCTGTTTTTT
>TRBV5-1|.|TRBJ1-6|.
CASSLADGLVAPLHF
TGCGCCAGCAGCTTGGCGGACGGACTAGTGGCACCCCTCCACTTT
>TRBV27|.|TRBJ2-1|few
CASSFLGRQTGNEQFF
TGTGCCAGCAGTTTCCTAGGACGCCAAACCGGGAATGAGCAGTTCTTC
>TRBV5-5|.|TRBJ2-3|.
CASSLAPVSTDTQYF
TGTGCCAGCAGCTTGGCCCCAGTTAGCACAGATACGCAGTATTTT
>TRBV5-1|.|TRBJ1-6|.
CASSLSLADYNSPLHF
TGCGCCAGCAGCTTGTCTCTCGCCGATTATAATTCACCCCTCCACTTT
>TRBV29-1|.|TRBJ2-3|.
CSVSRSGDTQYF
TGCAGCGTTTCCAGATCAGGAGATACGCAGTATTTT
>TRBV6-5|.|TRBJ2-7|.
CASPLGGASHEQYF
TGTGCCAGCCCGCTTGGAGGTGCTAGCCACGAGCAGTACTTC
>TRBV30|TRBD1|TRBJ1-2|.
CAWSVTGENYGYTF
TGTGCCTGGAGTGTCACAGGGGAGAACTATGGCTACACCTTC
>TRBV20-1|TRBD2|TRBJ2-3|.
CSASGGGTQYF
TGCAGTGCTAGCGGCGGGGGGACGCAGTATTTT
>TRBV7-9|.|TRBJ2-3|.
CASSLPNADTQYF
TGTGCCAGCAGCTTACCTAATGCGGATACGCAGTATTTT
>TRBV2|TRBD1|TRBJ1-5|.
CASNDRAYSNQPQHF
TGTGCCTCCAACGACAGGGCCTATAGCAATCAGCCCCAGCATTTT
>TRBV5-1|.|TRBJ2-7|.
CASSLPRDGFIYEQYF
TGCGCCAGCAGCCTTCCCCGGGACGGATTTATCTACGAGCAGTACTTC
>TRBV9|TRBD1|TRBJ1-4|once
CASSSRTGFGEKLFF
TGTGCCAGCAGCTCGAGGACAGGATTCGGTGAAAAACTGTTTTTT